What follows are 24 T cell receptor beta chains derived from one specimen sequenced in a study of CD8 T cells in Susac syndrome (dated by TCRdb to between 2018 and 2021). Libraries came from the immunoSEQ multiplex PCR assay. RNA was extracted using the RNeasy kit, and about 0.45 to 1 ug of the RNA was reverse transcribed with random hexamers. Through fastp at Q25 and MiXCR, TCRdb rebuilt clones from the public reads, retaining in-frame beta chains. Every CDR3 protein is listed once, alongside the most common genes and DNA of its rows. Counted in this sample were 200,000 to 250,000 distinct CDR3 sequences; over 90% of them appeared once. Jointly, the top ten make up around 0.15% of the sample. Sequenced input: CD4+ T cells from PBMCs. Receptors were obtained from a human donor with Susac syndrome.

This sequence joins TRBV28 and TRBJ2-2, with 7 bases identical to TRBD1. The CDR3 has 17 residues. Losses at the gene ends were 7 bases for V and 2 bases for J; bases not matched to a gene: 13. The V gene's germline CDR1 is MDHEN and CDR2 SYDVKM. The chain's CDR3 is CASTFGAGTDNTGELFF. The CDR3 bases are TGTGCCAGCACCTTCGGGGCCGGGACAGACAACACCGGGGAGCTGTTTTTT.

V is TRBV5-1 and J is TRBJ2-3, with D perhaps being TRBD1 or TRBD2 (5 bases each). V shed 5 bases and J shed 4 bases, with 8 bases lying between them. Germline V gene lookup returns CDR1 SGHRS and CDR2 YFSETQ. The CDR3 totals 12 residues. The DNA for the CDR3 is TGCGCCAGCAGTATGGGGGCAGATACGCAGTATTTT. It specifies CASSMGADTQYF.

The V call is TRBV6-2 or TRBV6-3, the J call TRBJ2-3; no clear D gene. The ends were cut back, 2 bases at V and 3 bases at J, with 12 bases in the middle. The germline V gene has CDR1 MNHEY and CDR2 SVGEGT. This CDR3 is built from 15 residues. The CDR3 loop reads CASSYHKGSTDTQYF. Written as DNA, the CDR3 is TGTGCCAGCAGTTACCACAAGGGCTCGACAGATACGCAGTATTTT.

This chain joins TRBV4-3 and TRBJ1-2; D gene ambiguous. CDR1 is LGHNA and CDR2 is YSLEER in the germline V gene. The CDR3 loop spans 15 amino acids. Trimming stripped 0 bases from V and 5 bases from J, with 13 bases between. For the CDR3, the DNA is TGCGCCAGCAGCCAAGAAAGATCAGGACTATATGGCTACACCTTC. Its translation is CASSQERSGLYGYTF.

The chain combines TRBV29-1 with TRBJ1-1; D unclear. Trimming stripped 7 bases from V and 4 bases from J, with 13 bases between. The germline V gene has CDR1 SQVTM and CDR2 ANQGSEA. There are 12 residues in the CDR3. CDR3 DNA sequence: TGCAGCGCTGGGAAGTCCGGCACTGAAGCTTTCTTT. Its protein is CSAGKSGTEAFF.

The V call is TRBV20-1, the J call TRBJ1-2, with 7 positions matching TRBD1. Germline values: CDR1 DFQATT, CDR2 SNEGSKA (reference sequence). The CDR3 extends over 12 amino acids. V shed 3 bases, J shed 8 bases, and the junction held 6 bases outside the gene matches. CDR3 coding DNA: TGCAGTGCTAGCCCCCCAGGGGGAGGCTACACCTTC. Protein sequence: CSASPPGGGYTF.

In DNA, the CDR3 is TGCAGCGTTGATATACAGGGCAGCTCCTATAATTCACCCCTCCACTTT. Its translation: CSVDIQGSSYNSPLHF. J is TRBJ1-6 and V is TRBV29-1, with a weak D call TRBD1 (6 bases). Germline V gives CDR1 SQVTM, CDR2 ANQGSEA. The CDR3 is 16 residues long. V lost 3 bases and J 0 bases, leaving 12 bases between the germline ends.

The V call is TRBV2, the J call TRBJ2-7, with D possibly TRBD1 on 5 matching bases. This CDR3 is 13 amino acids long. Germline V gives CDR1 SNHLY, CDR2 FYNNEI. V gave up 2 bases and J gave up 5 bases, with 10 bases separating them. CDR3 loop: CASSETSGHEQYF. In DNA, the CDR3 is TGTGCCAGCAGTGAAACGTCAGGGCACGAGCAGTACTTC.

The chain carries TRBV29-1 and TRBJ2-2, with D possibly called TRBD1 or TRBD2 (5 bases each). Trimming took 3 bases from V and 5 from J, leaving 10 bases between them. Germline CDR1 reads SQVTM; CDR2 reads ANQGSEA. The CDR3 has 13 residues. The CDR3 sequence: CSVDLGRTGELFF. In DNA, the CDR3 is TGCAGCGTTGATCTGGGACGAACCGGGGAGCTGTTTTTT.

The chain uses TRBV3-1 and TRBJ2-7, with D maybe TRBD1 (6 bases). The CDR3 has 14 residues. Per the germline V gene, CDR1 is LGHDT and CDR2 is YNNKEL (reference sequence). Trimming shortened V by 5 bases and J by 2 bases, and 13 bases separated the two germline ends. The CDR3 here is CASSARGVAYEQYF. The CDR3, as DNA: TGTGCCAGCAGCGCCAGGGGCGTCGCCTACGAGCAGTACTTC.

This clonotype is a singleton in its sample. The chain combines TRBV6-5 with TRBJ1-2; 12 nucleotides agree with TRBD1. With 0 bases clipped from V and 8 bases from J, the junction kept 7 bases outside the gene matches. Per the germline V gene, CDR1 is MNHEY and CDR2 is SVGAGI. The CDR3 runs to 16 residues. CDR3 nucleotides: TGTGCCAGCAGTTACTCGAGGGGACAGGGGGCGCGGGGCTACACCTTC. Its protein product is CASSYSRGQGARGYTF.

The chain employs TRBV20-1 and TRBJ2-3; 10 bases line up with TRBD2. Trimming removed 5 bases from V and 4 bases from J; junction bases left unmatched: 3. CDR3 length: 13 residues. The V gene's germline CDR1 is DFQATT and CDR2 SNEGSKA (reference sequence). The CDR3 spells CSAPSGGADTQYF. The DNA of the CDR3 is TGCAGTGCTCCAAGCGGGGGGGCAGATACGCAGTATTTT.

The CDR3, as DNA: TGTGCCAGCAGTTACTCGAACGGCAAGCCGGGCTTAGATACGCAGTATTTT. Translated, it gives CASSYSNGKPGLDTQYF. The rearrangement uses TRBV6-5 and TRBJ2-3; no firm D call. CDR1 MNHEY and CDR2 SVGAGI come from the germline V gene. Trimming shortened V by 0 bases and J by 5 bases, and 18 bases separated the two germline ends. The CDR3 consists of 17 residues.

V is TRBV5-4 and J is TRBJ1-2; D is ambiguous. V lost 4 bases to trimming and J lost 8 bases, with 15 bases between them. CDR1 is SGHNT and CDR2 is YYREEE in the germline V gene (reference sequence). This CDR3 is 13 amino acids long. The DNA for the CDR3 is TGTGCCAGCAGCCCCCCGGAAACTGGCGGCTACACCTTC. Translated: CASSPPETGGYTF.

This clonotype was seen only a few times. The chain couples TRBV11-2 to TRBJ2-3; D is unclear. Germline CDR1 and CDR2: SGHAT and FQNNGV. V was trimmed by 5 bases and J by 12 bases, leaving 18 bases between them. This CDR3 has 13 residues. The CDR3 sequence is CASSATSDTPQYF. In nucleotides, the CDR3 is TGTGCCAGCAGCGCAACGAGCGACACCCCCCAGTATTTT.

The chain combines TRBV6-5 with TRBJ1-2, with unresolved D. The V end lost 0 bases, the J end lost 4 bases, and 27 bases lay between the germline ends. Germline loops: CDR1 MNHEY, CDR2 SVGAGI. This CDR3 has 20 residues. The DNA for the CDR3 is TGTGCCAGCAGTTACTCGTGTCCCACGAAGCGACTCGGGCCATGCTATGGCTACACCTTC. It yields the protein CASSYSCPTKRLGPCYGYTF.

This chain joins TRBV6-5 and TRBJ2-3, with 10 bases that match TRBD2. CDR1 is MNHEY and CDR2 is SVGAGI in the germline V gene. This CDR3 contains 15 residues. The V segment lost 4 bases and the J segment 1 base; nucleotides outside the gene matches: 2. DNA of the CDR3: TGTGCCAGCAGTTTGGGGACTAGCGGCACAGATACGCAGTATTTT. It codes for CASSLGTSGTDTQYF.

The chain carries TRBV6-5 and TRBJ1-6, with D hard to call. The CDR3 is made up of 13 amino acids. Trimming cost V 2 bases and J 6 bases, with 5 bases left between them. In germline, CDR1 is MNHEY, CDR2 SVGAGI. The CDR3 DNA reads as TGTGCCAGCAGTTACAACATTAATTCACCCCTCCACTTT. Translating it yields CASSYNINSPLHF.

In DNA form, the CDR3 reads TGTGCCAGCAGCCAGGGGACAGGGGAAGCTTTCTTT. Its translation: CASSQGTGEAFF. The rearrangement links TRBV3-1 to TRBJ1-1, with 9 bases fitting TRBD1. In germline, CDR1 is LGHDT, CDR2 YNNKEL (reference sequence). Trimming at V came to 3 bases and at J to 8 bases, leaving 1 base not matched to a gene. The CDR3 spans 12 residues.

This clonotype was seen once. V usage is TRBV6-6 and J usage is TRBJ2-5, with D tentatively TRBD2 (6 bases). CDR3 length: 12 amino acids. Per the germline V gene, CDR1 is MNHNY and CDR2 is SVGAGI (reference sequence). The V gene lost 6 bases and the J gene lost 10 bases, with 15 bases spanning the gap. The CDR3 coding sequence is TGTGCCAGCAGCCCCGGCGGGATTGACCAGTACTTC. Encoded protein: CASSPGGIDQYF.

The rearrangement joins TRBV2 to TRBJ2-7; perhaps TRBD1 as D (6 bases). V was clipped by 8 bases and J by 2 bases, with 16 bases between them. From germline, CDR1 is SNHLY and CDR2 FYNNEI. The CDR3 covers 14 residues. CDR3 nucleotides: TGTGCCAGCTATCCCGTTGGGGGCACCTACGAGCAGTACTTC. This encodes CASYPVGGTYEQYF.

This rearrangement joins TRBV5-1 to TRBJ1-1, with 9 bases identical to TRBD1. The CDR3 loop spans 14 amino acids. The V segment lost 4 bases and the J segment 5 bases; nucleotides outside the gene matches: 6. Germline lookup yields CDR1 SGHRS and CDR2 YFSETQ. DNA for the CDR3: TGCGCCAGCAGCGGATACAGGGGGCGGACTGAAGCTTTCTTT. Protein product: CASSGYRGRTEAFF.

The chain links TRBV4-1 to TRBJ1-5; D unclear. This CDR3 is 15 amino acids long. Germline V CDR1 and CDR2: MGHRA, YSYEKL. The V gene lost 1 base and the J gene lost 2 bases, with 9 bases spanning the gap. This chain's CDR3 is CASSQGQTGNQPQHF. The CDR3 DNA reads as TGCGCCAGCAGCCAAGGACAAACCGGCAATCAGCCCCAGCATTTT.

This sequence joins TRBV9 and TRBJ1-5, with a possible D match to TRBD1 (5 bases). Trimming took off 2 bases at V and 0 bases at J, with 9 bases between the two ends. The CDR3 totals 15 residues. Germline V lookup: CDR1 SGDLS, CDR2 YYNGEE. The CDR3 DNA reads as TGTGCCAGCAGCGTTTCGGGGGATAGCAATCAGCCCCAGCATTTT. Translation: CASSVSGDSNQPQHF.